Listed below are T cell receptor beta chains from one sample, sequenced in a study of blood T cell repertoires in COVID-19. Using immunoSEQ multiplex PCR, the repertoire was profiled, and TCRdb retains in-frame clones only, with some absent. The data show about 120,000 clones, more than 75% seen once. Sequencing input: peripheral blood. The receptors come from a man between 40 and 49 years old with acute or convalescent COVID-19. The CDR3 runs from the conserved cysteine through the conserved F or W. The order of the fields is D gene, J gene, clone size, V gene, CDR3 protein, CDR3 DNA. A D gene is named only where the DNA matches it firmly. Only part of the rows carry a size: once, few, many, or a class if the clone is expanded.

>TRBD1|TRBJ1-1|NA|TRBV5-1
CASSLTGGTEAFF
TGCGCCAGCAGCTTGACAGGGGGAACTGAAGCTTTCTTT
>NA|TRBJ1-6|NA|TRBV19
CASSIDQVFGSPSPLHF
TGTGCCAGTAGTATAGATCAGGTATTCGGCAGCCCTTCACCCCTCCACTTT
>NA|TRBJ1-1|NA|TRBV6-5
CASSTPHQGGTEAFF
TGTGCCAGCAGTACCCCTCACCAGGGAGGCACTGAAGCTTTCTTT
>NA|TRBJ2-1|NA|TRBV11-2
CASSLAGVYNEQFF
TGTGCCAGCAGCTTAGCAGGGGTCTACAATGAGCAGTTCTTC
>TRBD1|TRBJ1-3|NA|TRBV18
CASSHDRAFSGNTIYF
TGTGCCAGCTCACACGACAGGGCCTTCTCTGGAAACACCATATATTTT
>TRBD1|TRBJ2-7|NA|TRBV3-1/TRBV3-2
CASSQTTQGREQYF
TGTGCCAGCAGCCAAACCACACAGGGGCGCGAGCAGTACTTC
>NA|TRBJ2-3|NA|TRBV5-4
CASASALGSPIGDTQYF
TGTGCCAGCGCTTCCGCCCTGGGGAGCCCCATCGGAGATACGCAGTATTTT
>TRBD1|TRBJ2-1|once|TRBV7-9
CASRYRGPEQFF
TGTGCCAGCAGATACAGGGGGCCTGAGCAGTTCTTC
>TRBD1|TRBJ1-4|NA|TRBV25-1
CASSVPDRFNEKLFF
TGTGCCAGCAGTGTTCCGGACAGGTTTAATGAAAAACTGTTTTTT
>NA|TRBJ1-5|NA|TRBV7-9
CASSQDTNQPQHF
TGTGCCAGCAGCCAGGACACAAATCAGCCCCAGCATTTT
>NA|TRBJ1-3|NA|TRBV6-5
CASSYGGLNSGNTIYF
TGTGCCAGCAGTTACGGGGGCCTTAACTCTGGAAACACCATATATTTT
>NA|TRBJ1-1|NA|TRBV5-1
CASSTGLGAFF
TGCGCCAGCAGTACGGGGTTGGGAGCTTTCTTT
>NA|TRBJ2-5|once|TRBV30
CAWSPQETQYF
TGTGCCTGGAGTCCACAGGAGACCCAGTACTTC
>NA|TRBJ1-1|NA|TRBV5-1
CASSSQPQRSAEAFF
TGCGCCAGCAGCTCCCAGCCTCAGCGAAGCGCTGAAGCTTTCTTT
>NA|TRBJ1-1|NA|TRBV4-1
CASSQVQRTEAFF
TGCGCCAGCAGCCAAGTACAGCGGACTGAAGCTTTCTTT
>TRBD1|TRBJ1-4|NA|TRBV18
CASQIRGQENEKLFF
TGTGCCAGCCAGATTAGGGGACAGGAGAATGAAAAACTGTTTTTT
>TRBD1|TRBJ1-6|NA|TRBV6-5
CASSRTGMNSPLHF
TGTGCCAGCAGCCGGACAGGGATGAATTCACCCCTCCACTTT
>NA|TRBJ2-1|NA|TRBV5-1
CASSPPAGGRNEQFF
TGCGCCAGCAGCCCCCCAGCTGGGGGCCGGAATGAGCAGTTCTTC
>TRBD1|TRBJ1-5|NA|TRBV27
CASSQGARQPQHF
TGTGCCAGCAGCCAGGGGGCACGGCAGCCCCAGCATTTT
>NA|TRBJ1-2|NA|TRBV30
CAWTPGHQGYTF
TGTGCCTGGACTCCGGGACATCAAGGCTACACCTTC
>NA|TRBJ1-5|NA|TRBV2
CASNLDSPNQPQHF
TGTGCCAGCAATTTGGACAGCCCCAATCAGCCCCAGCATTTT
>TRBD1|TRBJ2-7|NA|TRBV7-9
CASSLGIVQDRGPEQYF
TGTGCCAGCAGCTTAGGGATTGTTCAGGACAGGGGGCCCGAGCAGTACTTC
>NA|TRBJ2-1|NA|TRBV19
CASSSPPGREQFF
TGTGCCAGTAGCTCTCCTCCGGGGAGGGAGCAGTTCTTC
>TRBD1|TRBJ2-7|once|TRBV5-6
CASSRPGTGGEQYF
TGTGCCAGCAGCCGTCCCGGGACAGGGGGCGAGCAGTACTTC
>NA|TRBJ2-5|NA|TRBV7-8
CASSLAVEGTQYF
TGTGCCAGCAGCTTAGCGGTTGAGGGGACCCAGTACTTC
>NA|TRBJ1-5|NA|TRBV18
CASSSGVQPQHF
TGTGCCAGCTCCTCAGGGGTTCAGCCCCAGCATTTT